Listed below are T cell receptor beta chains from one sample, sequenced in a study of T cell responses to AZD1222 COVID-19 vaccine. Sequencing was performed with immunoSEQ multiplex PCR; in TCRdb, only in-frame clones are kept and a portion is missing. The sample records over 130,000 clones, 75% to 95% being singletons. The material sequenced was peripheral blood, taken 28 days after the second AZD1222 dose. These receptors came from an adult who received the AZD1222 COVID-19 vaccine. Both conserved end residues are part of each CDR3. D genes are given only for firm matches. Size values are once, few and many counts, or a class for expanded clones, and some rows have none.

19	TRBD1	-	TRBJ1-1	TRBV7-9	CASSLVEFRTGVVHTEAFF	TGTGCCAGCAGCTTAGTTGAGTTTAGGACAGGGGTGGTGCACACTGAAGCTTTCTTT
15	-	-	TRBJ2-7	TRBV27	CATSAGATLGREQYF	TGTGCCACCTCCGCCGGGGCCACCTTAGGACGCGAGCAGTACTTC
13	-	-	TRBJ2-1	TRBV3-1/TRBV3-2	CASSQASRWEQFF	TGTGCCAGCAGCCAGGCTTCTAGGTGGGAGCAGTTCTTC
16	TRBD2	-	TRBJ2-1	TRBV2	CASTSGSITLYNEQFF	TGTGCCAGTACTAGCGGGAGTATCACCCTCTACAATGAGCAGTTCTTC
16	TRBD2	-	TRBJ2-5	TRBV18	CASSPSRSGSRETQYF	TGTGCCAGCTCACCGTCCCGGAGCGGGAGTCGTGAGACCCAGTACTTC
15	TRBD1	-	TRBJ1-2	TRBV18	CASSPSGGSGYGYTF	TGTGCCAGCTCACCCTCAGGGGGGAGCGGCTATGGCTACACCTTC
14	TRBD1	-	TRBJ1-3	TRBV11-2	CASTRTGVGNTIYF	TGTGCCAGCACCCGGACAGGGGTCGGAAACACCATATATTTT
14	-	-	TRBJ1-2	TRBV19	CASSPLDSDGGYTF	TGTGCCAGTAGTCCACTCGACAGTGATGGTGGCTACACCTTC
14	-	-	TRBJ1-6	TRBV6-5	CASRQGRSNSPLHF	TGTGCCAGCAGGCAAGGACGGAGCAATTCACCCCTCCACTTT
16	-	-	TRBJ1-2	TRBV18	CASSPGASPANYGYTF	TGTGCCAGCTCACCAGGGGCGAGCCCCGCTAACTATGGCTACACCTTC
15	TRBD2	-	TRBJ2-1	TRBV7-9	CASSISGEPLNEQFF	TGTGCCAGCAGCATTAGCGGGGAGCCGCTAAATGAGCAGTTCTTC
17	-	-	TRBJ1-6	TRBV18	CASSPNAPGTGDSPLHF	TGTGCCAGCTCACCAAACGCCCCGGGGACCGGGGATTCACCCCTCCACTTT
15	-	-	TRBJ1-1	TRBV7-6	CASSLVGTVNTEAFF	TGTGCCAGCAGCTTAGTAGGGACCGTGAACACTGAAGCTTTCTTT
16	TRBD2	-	TRBJ2-1	TRBV9	CASSVLPRERGNEQFF	TGTGCCAGCAGCGTACTACCGCGGGAGAGAGGCAATGAGCAGTTCTTC
13	-	-	TRBJ2-3	TRBV19	CASSMLPVDTQYF	TGTGCCAGTAGTATGCTCCCAGTAGATACGCAGTATTTT
15	TRBD2	-	TRBJ2-2	TRBV5-8	CASSIGLASGGELFF	TGTGCCAGCAGCATCGGACTAGCGAGCGGCGGGGAGCTGTTTTTT
14	TRBD1	-	TRBJ1-2	TRBV27	CASSSGQGLYGYTF	TGTGCCAGCAGTTCCGGACAGGGCCTCTATGGCTACACCTTC
14	-	-	TRBJ2-2	TRBV10-3	CAISEEGGTGELFF	TGTGCCATCAGTGAGGAGGGAGGCACCGGGGAGCTGTTTTTT
15	TRBD2	-	TRBJ2-7	TRBV11-2	CASSITSGASYEQYF	TGTGCCAGCAGCATAACTAGCGGGGCCTCCTACGAGCAGTACTTC
13	-	-	TRBJ1-3	TRBV10-3	CAIREDSGNTIYF	TGTGCCATCAGGGAAGACTCTGGAAACACCATATATTTT
14	-	few	TRBJ1-1	TRBV5-1	CASSLGTGDTEAFF	TGCGCCAGCAGCTTGGGTACGGGGGATACTGAAGCTTTCTTT
16	TRBD1	-	TRBJ1-5	TRBV7-9	CASSLGTQGDVQPQHF	TGTGCCAGCAGCTTAGGCACACAGGGGGATGTTCAGCCCCAGCATTTT
13	-	-	TRBJ2-7	TRBV3-1/TRBV3-2	CASSQDTLTEQYF	TGTGCCAGCAGCCAAGATACGTTAACGGAGCAGTACTTC
16	TRBD2	-	TRBJ2-1	TRBV6-4	CASSTSSGRTSNEQFF	TGTGCCAGCAGTACCTCTAGCGGGAGGACTTCTAATGAGCAGTTCTTC
12	-	-	TRBJ1-2	TRBV7-9	CASSMTGYGYTF	TGTGCCAGCAGCATGACGGGGTATGGCTACACCTTC
16	-	-	TRBJ2-3	TRBV3-1/TRBV3-2	CASSSTDKGITDTQYF	TGTGCCAGCAGCTCAACAGACAAGGGGATAACAGATACGCAGTATTTT
14	TRBD2	-	TRBJ2-1	TRBV6-1	CASSEPGGWNEQFF	TGTGCCAGCAGTGAACCGGGAGGGTGGAATGAGCAGTTCTTC
15	-	-	TRBJ2-7	TRBV1	CTSSQSNGGGNEQYF	TGCACCAGCAGCCAGTCCAACGGGGGGGGGAACGAGCAGTACTTC
14	TRBD2	-	TRBJ2-3	TRBV5-1	CASRIAGVRDTQYF	TGCGCCAGCAGGATAGCGGGAGTACGAGATACGCAGTATTTT
15	-	-	TRBJ2-1	TRBV7-9	CASSDRREWNNEQFF	TGTGCCAGCAGCGATAGACGGGAATGGAACAATGAGCAGTTCTTC
12	TRBD1	-	TRBJ1-1	TRBV29-1	CSGGTGNTEAFF	TGCAGCGGGGGGACAGGGAACACTGAAGCTTTCTTT
12	TRBD1	-	TRBJ2-7	TRBV10-2	CASRTGRGEQYF	TGCGCCAGCCGGACAGGTCGGGGCGAGCAGTACTTC
14	-	-	TRBJ1-1	TRBV5-1	CASSLTGRGTEAFF	TGCGCCAGCAGCTTGACAGGGCGGGGCACTGAAGCTTTCTTT
20	-	-	TRBJ2-7	TRBV27	CASSLPEQGIKTSGIVGQYF	TGTGCCAGCAGTTTGCCCGAACAGGGGATTAAAACTAGCGGTATTGTTGGGCAGTACTTC
15	TRBD1	-	TRBJ2-6	TRBV2	CASRETGAGANVLTF	TGTGCCAGCAGGGAAACAGGGGCCGGGGCCAACGTCCTGACTTTC
16	TRBD1	-	TRBJ1-3	TRBV12-5	CASGDRAGGNGNTIYF	TGTGCTAGTGGTGACCGGGCAGGGGGTAATGGAAACACCATATATTTT
13	-	-	TRBJ2-7	TRBV24-1	CATSPRGGYEQYF	TGTGCCACCAGCCCCAGGGGCGGGTACGAGCAGTACTTC
14	TRBD2	-	TRBJ2-3	TRBV19	CASTGGRESDTQYF	TGTGCCAGTACGGGCGGGAGGGAGTCAGATACGCAGTATTTT
16	TRBD2	-	TRBJ2-3	TRBV4-2	CASSLSDGEGADTQYF	TGTGCCAGCAGCCTATCGGACGGGGAGGGTGCAGATACGCAGTATTTT
15	-	-	TRBJ1-3	TRBV29-1	CSVGGEDGAGNTIYF	TGCAGCGTTGGGGGCGAGGACGGCGCTGGAAACACCATATATTTT
13	TRBD1	-	TRBJ1-1	TRBV6-5	CASPDRVDTEAFF	TGTGCCAGCCCGGACAGGGTCGACACTGAAGCTTTCTTT
12	-	few	TRBJ2-1	TRBV12-3/TRBV12-4	CASSFGGGEQFF	TGTGCCAGCAGTTTTGGGGGAGGTGAGCAGTTCTTC
15	-	-	TRBJ1-1	TRBV4-1	CASSQPGMGNTEAFF	TGCGCCAGCAGCCAACCAGGGATGGGGAACACTGAAGCTTTCTTT